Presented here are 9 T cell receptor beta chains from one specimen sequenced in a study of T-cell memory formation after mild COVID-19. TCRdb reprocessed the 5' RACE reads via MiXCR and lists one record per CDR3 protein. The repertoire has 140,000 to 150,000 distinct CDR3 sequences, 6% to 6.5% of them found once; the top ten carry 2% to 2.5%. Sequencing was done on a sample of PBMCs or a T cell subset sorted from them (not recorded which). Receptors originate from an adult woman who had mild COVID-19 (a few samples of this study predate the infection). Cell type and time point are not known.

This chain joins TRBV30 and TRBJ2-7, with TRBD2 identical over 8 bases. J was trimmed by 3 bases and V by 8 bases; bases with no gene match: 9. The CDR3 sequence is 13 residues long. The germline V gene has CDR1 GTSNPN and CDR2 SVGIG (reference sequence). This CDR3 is CAQLRGVGYEQYF. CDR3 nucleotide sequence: TGTGCCCAATTGCGGGGGGTCGGCTACGAGCAGTACTTC. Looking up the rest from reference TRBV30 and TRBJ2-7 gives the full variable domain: SQTIHQWPATLVQPVGSPLSLECTVEGTSNPNLYWYRQAAGRGLQLLFYSVGIGQISSEVPQNLSASRPQDRQFILSSKKLLLSDSGFYLCAQLRGVGYEQYFGPGTRLTVT.

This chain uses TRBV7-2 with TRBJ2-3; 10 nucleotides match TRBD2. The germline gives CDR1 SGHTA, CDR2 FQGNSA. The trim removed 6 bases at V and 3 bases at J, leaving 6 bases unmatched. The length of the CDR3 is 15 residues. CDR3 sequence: CASRPAGGPTDTQYF. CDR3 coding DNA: TGTGCCAGCAGACCAGCGGGGGGGCCGACAGATACGCAGTATTTT.

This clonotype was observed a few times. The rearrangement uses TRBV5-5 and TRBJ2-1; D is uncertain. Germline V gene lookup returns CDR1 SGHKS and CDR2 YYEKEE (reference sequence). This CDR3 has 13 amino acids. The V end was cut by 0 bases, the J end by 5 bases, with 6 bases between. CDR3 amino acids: CASSLAPDNEQFF. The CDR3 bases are TGTGCCAGCAGCTTGGCCCCTGACAATGAGCAGTTCTTC.

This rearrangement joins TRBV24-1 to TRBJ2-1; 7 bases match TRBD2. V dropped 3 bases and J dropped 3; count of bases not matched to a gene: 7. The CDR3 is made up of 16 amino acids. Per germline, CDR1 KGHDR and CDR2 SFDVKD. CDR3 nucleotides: TGTGCCACCAGTGATGGGACTATTACCTACTACAATGAGCAGTTCTTC. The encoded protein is CATSDGTITYYNEQFF.

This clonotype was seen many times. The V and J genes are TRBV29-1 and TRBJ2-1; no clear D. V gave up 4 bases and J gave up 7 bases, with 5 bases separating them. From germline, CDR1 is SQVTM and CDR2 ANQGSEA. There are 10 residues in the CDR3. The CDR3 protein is CSVAENEQFF. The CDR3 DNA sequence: TGCAGCGTTGCGGAGAATGAGCAGTTCTTC.

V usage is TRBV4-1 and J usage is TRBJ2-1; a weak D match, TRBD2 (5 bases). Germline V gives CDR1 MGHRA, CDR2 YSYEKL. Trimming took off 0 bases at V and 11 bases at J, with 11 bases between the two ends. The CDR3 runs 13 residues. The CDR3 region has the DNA TGCGCCAGCAGCCAAGATAGAGGGTACCAGCAGTTCTTC. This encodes CASSQDRGYQQFF.

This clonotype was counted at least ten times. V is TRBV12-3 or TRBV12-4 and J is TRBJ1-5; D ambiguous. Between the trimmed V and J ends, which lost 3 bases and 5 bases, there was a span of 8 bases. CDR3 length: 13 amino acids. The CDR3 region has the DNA TGTGCCAGCAGTTTTTGGGCGGATCAGCCCCAGCATTTT. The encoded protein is CASSFWADQPQHF.

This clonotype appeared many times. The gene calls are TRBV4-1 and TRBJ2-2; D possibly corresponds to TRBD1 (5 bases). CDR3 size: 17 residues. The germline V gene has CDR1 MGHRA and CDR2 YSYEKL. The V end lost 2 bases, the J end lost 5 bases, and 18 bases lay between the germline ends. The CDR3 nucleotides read TGCGCCAGCAGCCAACCATACCTCCGACAGCCGACCGGGGAGCTGTTTTTT. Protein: CASSQPYLRQPTGELFF.

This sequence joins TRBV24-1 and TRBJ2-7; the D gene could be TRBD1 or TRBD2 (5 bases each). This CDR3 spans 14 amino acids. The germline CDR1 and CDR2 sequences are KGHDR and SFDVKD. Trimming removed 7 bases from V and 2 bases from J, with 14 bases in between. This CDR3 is CATSPGRPTYEQYF. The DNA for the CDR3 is TGTGCCACCAGCCCGGGACGCCCTACCTACGAGCAGTACTTC.